This entry lists 4 T cell receptor beta chains sequenced from one sample in a study of cytomegalovirus exposure and HLA in healthy donors. PCR used 60 Vbeta primers and 13 Jbeta primers. Data came from immunoSEQ multiplex PCR; TCRdb stores just in-frame clones and leaves some out. Among over 55,000 clones listed, 70% were seen once. Material for sequencing was PBMCs. The receptors were sampled from a woman in her fifties or sixties in good health and CMV-seropositive.

The J gene is TRBJ2-2, the V gene TRBV10-2; TRBD2 matches 8 bases. Trimming at V came to 6 bases and at J to 6 bases, leaving 3 bases not matched to a gene. Germline CDR1 WSHSY, CDR2 SAAADI. This CDR3 spans 13 amino acids. The DNA of the CDR3 is TGCGCCAGCAGAGGGACTAGGGCCGGGGAGCTGTTTTTT. This encodes CASRGTRAGELFF.

This chain joins TRBV4-3 and TRBJ2-7; 10 bases align to TRBD2. The germline CDR1 and CDR2 sequences are LGHNA and YSLEER. V lost 0 bases to trimming and J lost 0 bases; unmatched junction nucleotides: 5. The CDR3 totals 17 residues. CDR3 protein: CASSQDGLAGASYEQYF. The CDR3 DNA is TGCGCCAGCAGCCAAGATGGTCTAGCGGGGGCCTCCTACGAGCAGTACTTC.

The V and J genes are TRBV29-1 and TRBJ1-5, with D possibly TRBD1 on 6 matching bases. The CDR3 has 20 residues. The V gene's germline CDR1 is SQVTM and CDR2 ANQGSEA. This CDR3 is CLIFPRTDISLKDSNQPQHF. CDR3 nucleotide sequence: TGCCTCATATTCCCGCGGACAGACATATCCCTAAAGGATAGCAATCAGCCCCAGCATTTT. Complete variable domain (other parts from reference TRBV29-1 and TRBJ1-5): SAVISQKPSRDICQRGTSLTIQCQVDSQVTMMFWYRQQPGQSLTLIATANQGSEATYESGFVIDKFPISRPNLTFSTLTVSNMSPEDSSIYLCLIFPRTDISLKDSNQPQHFGDGTRLSIL.

This clone was observed a handful of times. The chain couples TRBV6-4 to TRBJ1-4, with 7 positions matching TRBD1. This CDR3 is 13 amino acids long. V trimming: 6 bases; J trimming: 14 bases; junction bases outside the gene matches: 12. Germline loops: CDR1 MRHNA, CDR2 SNTAGT. Here the CDR3 reads CASRGKGAERLFF. CDR3 nucleotides: TGTGCCAGCAGGGGGAAGGGGGCGGAGAGGCTGTTTTTT.